The rows below give T cell receptor beta chains drawn from one sample of a study of blood T cell repertoires in COVID-19. TCRdb keeps only in-frame clones here, not all; method: immunoSEQ multiplex PCR. This table holds around 300,000 clones, about 85% found once. The specimen sequenced was peripheral blood. These receptors were obtained from a woman between 50 and 59 years old with active or convalescent COVID-19. Both conserved end residues are part of each CDR3. D genes are given only for firm matches.

d_gene,j_gene,v_gene,CDR3aa
NA,TRBJ1-3,TRBV2,CASSEVSTASGNTIYF
TRBD2,TRBJ2-1,TRBV27,CASSPIAAGAPYNEQFF
NA,TRBJ1-1,TRBV14,CASSQGGSTEAFF
TRBD2,TRBJ2-3,TRBV5-4,CASSFGAGRARDTQYF
NA,TRBJ1-1,TRBV10-2,CASRDRLNTEAFF
TRBD2,TRBJ2-6,TRBV7-9,CASSSRGGLSGANVLTF
NA,TRBJ2-2,TRBV7-9,CASSLRTVVPGELFF
NA,TRBJ1-6,TRBV2,CASSTDNSPLHF
NA,TRBJ2-2,TRBV7-8,CASSLARFLAANTGELFF
TRBD1,TRBJ1-2,TRBV7-2,CASSVGQLYGYTF
TRBD1,TRBJ1-2,TRBV19,CASTRTGFYGYTF
NA,TRBJ2-1,TRBV11-2,CASSIFPTHNLYNEQFF
NA,TRBJ2-7,TRBV12-3/TRBV12-4,CASSPNPSYEQYF
TRBD1,TRBJ2-1,TRBV5-1,CASSNRQGSGNEQFF
NA,TRBJ2-2,TRBV28,CASSFSDSRELFF
NA,TRBJ1-1,TRBV12-3/TRBV12-4,CASSLGVVTEAFF
TRBD2,TRBJ2-5,TRBV27,CASSLLAGAEETQYF
TRBD1,TRBJ2-7,TRBV28,CASSNGQGHEQYF
TRBD2,TRBJ2-5,TRBV5-1,CASTGLAGGIETQYF
TRBD2,TRBJ2-3,TRBV3-1/TRBV3-2,CASCTGTSGADTQYF
NA,TRBJ2-7,TRBV10-1,CASSESAGSGEQYF
NA,TRBJ2-2,TRBV11-2,CASSFSAGELFF
NA,TRBJ1-2,TRBV28,CASDQTGNYGYTF
TRBD2,TRBJ2-6,TRBV9,CASSVGGRLAGANVLTF
TRBD1,TRBJ1-2,TRBV30,CAWSGRQGRFYGYTF
NA,TRBJ2-3,TRBV29-1,CSVGREAASTDTQYF
NA,TRBJ2-2,TRBV5-1,CASSLALPTGELFF
NA,TRBJ1-2,TRBV3-1/TRBV3-2,CASSTLRGYTF
TRBD2,TRBJ2-7,TRBV5-6,CASSPGTSASYEQYF
NA,TRBJ2-1,TRBV7-3,CASSFTGVSYNEQFF
NA,TRBJ1-5,TRBV6-7,CASRPDGGGPQHF
TRBD2,TRBJ2-1,TRBV14,CASSQEGGSASGRYSYNEQFF
NA,TRBJ1-2,TRBV30,CAWSRGTYGYTF
TRBD1,TRBJ1-4,TRBV28,CASSLGQGFGLFF
TRBD1,TRBJ2-2,TRBV28,CASHGAGVRGTGELFF
TRBD1,TRBJ1-2,TRBV28,CASSSRGTGQSSGYTF
NA,TRBJ1-6,TRBV25-1,CASSDSSYNSPLHF
NA,TRBJ2-7,TRBV9,CASSVATRSSEQYF
NA,TRBJ2-1,TRBV21-1,CASMRSGEPHGEQFF
TRBD1,TRBJ1-1,TRBV11-1,CASSADRGQAFF
TRBD1,TRBJ2-6,TRBV5-6,CASSSWTGAPGANVLTF
NA,TRBJ1-2,TRBV5-5,CASSLDRVYGYTF
TRBD2,TRBJ2-2,TRBV6-5,CASKASGSPGELFF
NA,TRBJ1-5,TRBV6-5,CASSYSTGQPQHF
TRBD1,TRBJ2-6,TRBV27,CASSFLGQGRSGANVLTF
NA,TRBJ2-2,TRBV19,CASRARPGNTGELFF